One TCR beta chain is described in this entry. The data originate from a study of control samples from healthy donors and cancer patients. Sequencing used immunoSEQ multiplex PCR; TCRdb keeps in-frame clones, though not all of them. The sample holds some 9,500 clones, roughly nine tenths seen once. V was pared by 5 bases and J by 7 bases, with 4 bases of the junction left unmatched. CDR3 size: 13 residues. Germline-derived CDR1 and CDR2 are LNHNV and YYDKDF (reference sequence). What was sequenced was PBMCs. This receptor was obtained from a man aged 55 to 70 with colorectal cancer. The genes are TRBV15 and TRBJ2-2; 7 bases map to TRBD1. CDR3 in amino acids: CATSQGVIGELFF. The DNA of the CDR3 is TGTGCCACCAGCCAGGGGGTAATCGGGGAGCTGTTTTTT.